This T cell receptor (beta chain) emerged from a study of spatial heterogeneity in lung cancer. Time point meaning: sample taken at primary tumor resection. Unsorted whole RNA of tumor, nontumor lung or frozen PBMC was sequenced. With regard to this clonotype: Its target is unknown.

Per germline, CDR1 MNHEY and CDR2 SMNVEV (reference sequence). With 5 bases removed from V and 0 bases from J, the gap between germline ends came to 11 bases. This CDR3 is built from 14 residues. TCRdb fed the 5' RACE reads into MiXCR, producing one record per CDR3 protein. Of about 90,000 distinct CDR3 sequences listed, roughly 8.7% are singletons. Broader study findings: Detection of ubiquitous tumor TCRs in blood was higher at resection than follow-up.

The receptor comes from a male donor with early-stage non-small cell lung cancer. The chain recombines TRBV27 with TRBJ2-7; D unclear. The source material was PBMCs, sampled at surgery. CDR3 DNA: TGTGCCAGCAGTCCTAGACTGGCCTCCTACGAGCAGTACTTC. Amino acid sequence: CASSPRLASYEQYF.